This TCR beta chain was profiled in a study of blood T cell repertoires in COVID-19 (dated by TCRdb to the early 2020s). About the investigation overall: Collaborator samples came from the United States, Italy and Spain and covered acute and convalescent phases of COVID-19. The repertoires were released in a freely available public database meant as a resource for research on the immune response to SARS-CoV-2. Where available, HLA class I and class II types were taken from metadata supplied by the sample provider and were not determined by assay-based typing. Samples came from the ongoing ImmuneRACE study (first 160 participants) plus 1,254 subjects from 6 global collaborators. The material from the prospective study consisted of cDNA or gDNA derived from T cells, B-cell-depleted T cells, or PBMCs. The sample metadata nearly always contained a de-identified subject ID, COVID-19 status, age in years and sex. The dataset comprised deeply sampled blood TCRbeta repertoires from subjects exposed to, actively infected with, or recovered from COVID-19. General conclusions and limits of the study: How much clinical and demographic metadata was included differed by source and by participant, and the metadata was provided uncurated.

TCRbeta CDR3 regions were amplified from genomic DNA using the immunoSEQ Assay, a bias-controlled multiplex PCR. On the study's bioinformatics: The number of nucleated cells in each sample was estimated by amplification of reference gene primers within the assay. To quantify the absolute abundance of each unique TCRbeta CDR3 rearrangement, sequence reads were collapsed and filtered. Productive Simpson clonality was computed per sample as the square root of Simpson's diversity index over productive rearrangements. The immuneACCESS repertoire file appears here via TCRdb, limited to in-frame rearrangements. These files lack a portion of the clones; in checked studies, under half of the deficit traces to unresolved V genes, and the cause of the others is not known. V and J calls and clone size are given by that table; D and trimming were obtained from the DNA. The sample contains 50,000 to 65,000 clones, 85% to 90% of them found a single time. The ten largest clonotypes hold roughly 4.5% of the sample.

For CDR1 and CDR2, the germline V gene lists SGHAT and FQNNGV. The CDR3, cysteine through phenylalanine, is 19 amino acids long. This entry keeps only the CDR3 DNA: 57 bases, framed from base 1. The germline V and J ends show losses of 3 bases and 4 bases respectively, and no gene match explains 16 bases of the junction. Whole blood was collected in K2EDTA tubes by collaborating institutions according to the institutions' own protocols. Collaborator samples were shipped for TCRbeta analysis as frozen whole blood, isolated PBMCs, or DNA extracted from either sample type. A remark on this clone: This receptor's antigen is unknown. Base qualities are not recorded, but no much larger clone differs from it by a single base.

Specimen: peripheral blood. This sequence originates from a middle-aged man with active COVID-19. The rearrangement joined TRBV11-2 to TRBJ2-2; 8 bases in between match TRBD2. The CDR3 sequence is CASSFSFQLAVPFTGELFF. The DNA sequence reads TGTGCCAGCAGCTTTTCCTTTCAACTAGCGGTTCCCTTCACCGGGGAGCTGTTTTTT.